The T cell receptor (beta chain) described here comes from a study of patients and donors after allogeneic stem cell transplantation. CDR1 SGHTA and CDR2 FQGNSA come from the germline V gene. V gave up 0 bases and J gave up 5 bases; unmatched junction bases: 16. The CDR3 contains 19 residues. TCRdb reanalysed the RT-PCR reads using MiXCR and keeps one entry per CDR3 protein. Of about a million distinct CDR3 sequences in the sample, about 20% were seen once. This clonotype turned up a few times. The TCR was taken from a human donor who was either an allogeneic HSCT recipient or a stem cell or donor lymphocyte infusion donor (not recorded which). It is not recorded whose cells these are; they may come from a transplant donor. The rearrangement joins TRBV7-2 to TRBJ2-1; the match to TRBD1 covers 7 bases. The specimen sequenced was blood, either unsorted or a sorted T cell fraction (not recorded which). CDR3 in amino acids: CASSLAATGHPGYDNEQFF. DNA for the CDR3: TGTGCCAGCAGCTTAGCCGCGACAGGGCACCCCGGGTACGACAATGAGCAGTTCTTC.